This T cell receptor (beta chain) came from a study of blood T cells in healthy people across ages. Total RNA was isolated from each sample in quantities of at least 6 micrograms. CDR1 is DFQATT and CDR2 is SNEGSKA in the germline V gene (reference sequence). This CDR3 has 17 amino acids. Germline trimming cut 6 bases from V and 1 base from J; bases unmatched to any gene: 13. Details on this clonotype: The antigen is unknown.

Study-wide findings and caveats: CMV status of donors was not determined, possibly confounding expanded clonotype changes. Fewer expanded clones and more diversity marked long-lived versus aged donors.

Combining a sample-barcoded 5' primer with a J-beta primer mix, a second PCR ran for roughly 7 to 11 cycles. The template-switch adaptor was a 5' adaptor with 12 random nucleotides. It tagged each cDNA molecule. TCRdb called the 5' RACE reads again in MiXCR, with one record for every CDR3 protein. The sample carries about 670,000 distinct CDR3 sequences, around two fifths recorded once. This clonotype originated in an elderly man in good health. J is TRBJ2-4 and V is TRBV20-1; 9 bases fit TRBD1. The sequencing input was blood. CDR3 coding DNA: TGCAGTGCCAAACCCCCGAGAGGACAGGGGGCCAAAAACATTCAGTACTTC. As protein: CSAKPPRGQGAKNIQYF.